This note documents a single TCR beta chain sequence. As yet, its antigen is unknown. A read error may account for a junction end that differs from germline. Time point of the sample: week 35, safety follow-up. Every single dose of the vaccine, 300 ug of mutant IDH1 20-mer peptide, came with topical imiquimod. Eight vaccine doses were administered to patients at weeks 1, 3, 5, 7, 11, 15, 19 and 23. The sample is drawn from a study of a mutant IDH1 vaccine in newly diagnosed glioma. Produced via immunoSEQ multiplex PCR; TCRdb's table is partial and in-frame only. Seen here are roughly 60,000 clones, 81% observed once, and the top ten hold roughly 5.2%. The CDR3 is made up of 16 amino acids. Germline CDR1 and CDR2: SSHAT and FNYEAQ (reference sequence).

The input for sequencing was PBMCs, taken from a glioma patient whose treatment included an IDH1 peptide vaccine. The clonotype comes from a man aged 35 to 55 with glioma. The chain recombines TRBV7-7 with TRBJ1-3, with no clear D. CDR3 residues: CASSPGIGVSGNTIYF. The CDR3 coding sequence is TGTGCTAGCAGCCCCGGGATTGGGGTATCGGGAAACACCATATATTTT.